Shown below are 27 T cell receptor beta chains from a single sample sequenced in a study of CD8+ T cells in alopecia areata. Treatment specified: oral pan-JAK inhibitor, 5-10 mg twice daily. Extraction of RNA preceded its reverse transcription into cDNA, which served as the sequencing template. The table came from immunoSEQ multiplex PCR; TCRdb's copy has only in-frame clones and leaves some out. The table includes roughly 250,000 clones, 60% detected once. The sequencing here drew on CD4+ T cells sorted from blood, taken at roughly week 53, from a patient treated with tofacitinib. The receptor set was obtained from a human donor with alopecia areata.

This clone was seen a few times. In nucleotides, the CDR3 is TGCGCCAGCAGTCGACAGAGGACAGATACGCAGTATTTT. It encodes CASSRQRTDTQYF. The gene calls are TRBV4-3 and TRBJ2-3; D is possibly TRBD1 (5 bases). The CDR3 is made up of 13 amino acids. Looked up from germline, CDR1 is LGHNA and CDR2 is YSLEER. Trimming removed 6 bases at V and 3 bases at J, with 10 bases between.

The V and J genes are TRBV5-1 and TRBJ2-5, with TRBD2 matching 11 bases. V lost 4 bases and J lost 4; bases outside the gene matches: 3. CDR1 and CDR2 (germline): SGHRS, YFSETQ. The length of the CDR3 is 14 residues. The CDR3: CASSPGLAVETQYF. In nucleotides, the CDR3 is TGCGCCAGCAGCCCGGGACTAGCGGTAGAGACCCAGTACTTC. Full variable domain (missing parts from reference TRBV5-1 and TRBJ2-5): KAGVTQTPRYLIKTRGQQVTLSCSPISGHRSVSWYQQTPGQGLQFLFEYFSETQRNKGNFPGRFSGRQFSNSRSEMNVSTLELGDSALYLCASSPGLAVETQYFGPGTRLLVL.

For this clone: At one end, the junction sequence differs from germline, possibly due to a read error. This chain links TRBV7-7 with TRBJ2-1, with D possibly being TRBD1 or TRBD2 (6 bases each). The CDR3 is made up of 15 amino acids. Germline V gives CDR1 SSHAT, CDR2 FNYEAQ (reference sequence). CDR3 sequence reads: CASSPSGGENNEQFF. The CDR3 DNA reads TGTGCTAGCAGCCCTTCCGGGGGCGAGAACAATGAGCAGTTCTTC. Drawing the rest from reference TRBV7-7 and TRBJ2-1, the complete variable domain is GAGVSQSPRYKVTKRGQDVTLRCDPISSHATLYWYQQALGQGPEFLTYFNYEAQPDKSGLPSDRFSAERPEGSISTLTIQRTEQRDSAMYRCASSPSGGENNEQFFGPGTRLTVL.

This clone came up a few times. The genes are TRBV7-7 and TRBJ2-2; tentatively, D is TRBD1 or TRBD2 (6 bases each). Trimming left V 11 bases short and J 4 bases short, with 11 bases between. Per the germline V gene, CDR1 is SSHAT and CDR2 is FNYEAQ (reference sequence). CDR3 length: 12 residues. The CDR3 DNA sequence: TGTGCCGCCGGGGGCTTCACCGGGGAGCTGTTTTTT. This gives the protein CAAGGFTGELFF.

The chain links TRBV9 to TRBJ2-7, with 9 bases identical to TRBD1. The CDR3 extends over 14 amino acids. V gave up 6 bases and J gave up 5 bases; unmatched junction bases: 9. CDR1 is SGDLS and CDR2 is YYNGEE in the germline V gene. DNA of the CDR3: TGTGCCAGCAATACCGGGACAGGGATCCACGAGCAGTACTTC. Residues: CASNTGTGIHEQYF.

This clone was recorded once. The rearrangement joins TRBV6-6 to TRBJ1-2; D gene uncertain. This CDR3 is 14 amino acids long. Germline assignment: CDR1 MNHNY and CDR2 SVGAGI (reference sequence). The ends were cut back, 2 bases at V and 2 bases at J, with 9 bases in the middle. CDR3 bases: TGTGCCAGCAGTTACCCCAGCAACAACTATGGCTACACCTTC. Translated: CASSYPSNNYGYTF.

The rearrangement uses TRBV13 and TRBJ1-3; weak D call: TRBD1 (5 bases). CDR3 length equals 15 residues. CDR1 PRHDT and CDR2 FYEKMQ come from the germline V gene (reference sequence). The V end lost 4 bases, the J end lost 1 base, and 11 bases lay between the germline ends. CDR3 nucleotides: TGTGCCAGCAGCTCTCCCAGGGAGTCTGGAAACACCATATATTTT. Translated: CASSSPRESGNTIYF.

The chain combines TRBV30 with TRBJ2-5; D not resolved. Trimming took 4 bases from V and 5 from J, leaving 14 bases between them. Per germline, CDR1 GTSNPN and CDR2 SVGIG (reference sequence). This CDR3 comprises 13 residues. The CDR3 protein is CAWNHPGLETQYF. The CDR3 bases are TGTGCCTGGAACCACCCGGGTTTGGAGACCCAGTACTTC.

The chain has TRBV7-9 and TRBJ2-3; 8 bases are shared with TRBD2. Germline V lookup: CDR1 SEHNR, CDR2 FQNEAQ (reference sequence). J lost 4 bases, V lost 4 bases, and 4 bases had no gene match. This CDR3 comprises 14 residues. DNA of the CDR3: TGTGCCAGCAGCTCATACGGGGGGGCAGATACGCAGTATTTT. Residues: CASSSYGGADTQYF.

The rearrangement uses TRBV29-1 and TRBJ1-5; D perhaps matches TRBD1 (6 bases). The CDR3 is 13 amino acids. CDR1 SQVTM and CDR2 ANQGSEA come from the germline V gene. Trimming pared 0 bases from V and 9 bases from J, leaving 12 bases between. The CDR3 sequence: CSVEEGGRGPQHF. CDR3 nucleotides: TGCAGCGTTGAAGAGGGGGGCCGGGGGCCCCAGCATTTT.

This chain links TRBV9 with TRBJ1-1; D gene uncertain. Trimming shortened V by 0 bases and J by 0 bases, and 3 bases separated the two germline ends. Germline assignment: CDR1 SGDLS and CDR2 YYNGEE. The CDR3 consists of 13 residues. Here the CDR3 reads CASSVVVNTEAFF. In DNA form, the CDR3 reads TGTGCCAGCAGCGTAGTGGTGAACACTGAAGCTTTCTTT.

The rearrangement joins TRBV29-1 to TRBJ2-2; no clear D. Germline V gene data show CDR1 as SQVTM and CDR2 as ANQGSEA. This CDR3 region has 13 residues. V dropped 4 bases and J dropped 7 bases, with 13 bases sitting between them. The DNA for the CDR3 is TGCAGCGTTGGTCGGCTCTTCGGCGGGGAGCTGTTTTTT. Its protein product is CSVGRLFGGELFF.

The CDR3 reads CASSVDVVRGYTF. The CDR3, as DNA: TGTGCCAGCAGCGTAGACGTAGTTCGTGGCTACACCTTC. This chain uses TRBV9 with TRBJ1-2; D remains ambiguous. CDR1 SGDLS and CDR2 YYNGEE come from the germline V gene. V was cut by 0 bases and J by 7 bases, with 10 bases left in between. CDR3 length: 13 residues. The full variable domain, completed using reference TRBV9 and TRBJ1-2, is DSGVTQTPKHLITATGQRVTLRCSPRSGDLSVYWYQQSLDQGLQFLIQYYNGEERAKGNILERFSAQQFPDLHSELNLSSLELGDSALYFCASSVDVVRGYTFGSGTRLTVV.

DNA of the CDR3: TGTGCCAGCAGCTCAGCGGATACGCAGTATTTT. Its protein is CASSSADTQYF. The chain combines TRBV27 with TRBJ2-3; unclear D gene. This CDR3 is 11 amino acids long. Germline lookup yields CDR1 MNHEY and CDR2 SMNVEV (reference sequence). The V and J ends lost 6 bases and 6 bases respectively, with 7 bases between them.

The V call is TRBV2, the J call TRBJ1-5, with D unclear. This CDR3 is 12 amino acids long. Germline CDR1 and CDR2: SNHLY and FYNNEI. Trimming stripped 6 bases from V and 1 base from J, with 4 bases between. CDR3 DNA sequence: TGTGCCAGCAGGGAGAGCAATCAGCCCCAGCATTTT. This translates into CASRESNQPQHF.

Written as DNA, the CDR3 is TGTGCCAGCAGCTTGCAGGGCCTGAATTCACCCCTCCACTTT. It specifies CASSLQGLNSPLHF. This rearrangement joins TRBV5-8 to TRBJ1-6, with a tentative D call TRBD1 (5 bases). The germline V gene has CDR1 SGHTS and CDR2 YDEGEE. V was shortened by 1 base and J by 7 bases, with 9 bases between the two germline ends. This CDR3 has 14 residues.

The chain combines TRBV30 with TRBJ1-6, with D hard to call. Per the germline V gene, CDR1 is GTSNPN and CDR2 is SVGIG (reference sequence). The V end was cut by 0 bases, the J end by 10 bases, with 7 bases between. This CDR3 is 12 amino acids long. The CDR3 DNA reads as TGTGCCTGGAGTGTCCAGGCCTCACCCCTCCACTTT. It specifies CAWSVQASPLHF. Full variable domain (rest looked up from reference TRBV30 and TRBJ1-6): SQTIHQWPATLVQPVGSPLSLECTVEGTSNPNLYWYRQAAGRGLQLLFYSVGIGQISSEVPQNLSASRPQDRQFILSSKKLLLSDSGFYLCAWSVQASPLHFGNGTRLTVT.

This clone was found a few times. The chain joins TRBV6-5 to TRBJ2-7; a weak D match, TRBD2 (6 bases). The germline V and J ends were trimmed by 6 bases and 0 bases, with 9 bases remaining between them. The CDR3 is 13 amino acids. From germline, CDR1 is MNHEY and CDR2 SVGAGI. CDR3 region: CASRTGGSYEQYF. The CDR3 DNA reads TGTGCCAGCAGGACCGGGGGCTCCTACGAGCAGTACTTC.

The chain carries TRBV10-3 and TRBJ2-7; 9 nucleotides align to TRBD1. Trimming removed 6 bases from V and 0 bases from J; junction bases left unmatched: 3. The CDR3 extends over 14 amino acids. Germline V gene sequence: CDR1 ENHRY, CDR2 SYGVKD. The CDR3, as DNA: TGTGCCATCAGAACAGGGGGCAGCTCCTACGAGCAGTACTTC. Residues: CAIRTGGSSYEQYF.

The chain joins TRBV14 to TRBJ2-7; D remains ambiguous. Trimming removed 3 bases at V and 5 bases at J, with 11 bases between. The CDR3 has 13 residues. Per the germline V gene, CDR1 is SGHDN and CDR2 is FVKESK. The CDR3 here is CASSHGVSHEQYF. In nucleotides, the CDR3 is TGTGCCAGCAGCCATGGGGTGTCCCACGAGCAGTACTTC.

The V gene is TRBV9, the J gene TRBJ2-7; unclear D gene. V was shortened by 0 bases and J by 0 bases, with 7 bases between the two germline ends. The length of the CDR3 is 14 residues. Per the germline V gene, CDR1 is SGDLS and CDR2 is YYNGEE. In nucleotides, the CDR3 is TGTGCCAGCAGCGTAGGAATCGACTCCTACGAGCAGTACTTC. This gives the protein CASSVGIDSYEQYF.

The CDR3 DNA sequence: TGTGCCAGCAACCGGGACAGGGGGCTCGAGCAGTACTTC. Amino acid sequence: CASNRDRGLEQYF. The V call is TRBV6-4, the J call TRBJ2-5, with 12 bases fitting TRBD1. The J call could be wrong; TRBJ2-7 is a better fit for the DNA end. Germline V lookup: CDR1 MRHNA, CDR2 SNTAGT. The CDR3 runs 13 residues.

The V call is TRBV6-5, the J call TRBJ1-1; tentatively, D is TRBD1 (6 bases). Germline CDR1 reads MNHEY; CDR2 reads SVGAGI. Deletions cut 2 bases from V and 3 bases from J, with 10 bases between. This CDR3 contains 14 residues. Written as DNA, the CDR3 is TGTGCCAGCAGTTACCAGGGGAGGGACACTGAAGCTTTCTTT. Translation gives CASSYQGRDTEAFF.

This clone was seen a handful of times. The rearrangement uses TRBV7-9 and TRBJ2-2; D ambiguous. The germline V gene encodes CDR1 SEHNR and CDR2 FQNEAQ (reference sequence). The V end lost 2 bases, the J end lost 6 bases, and 7 bases lay between the germline ends. The CDR3 covers 13 residues. CDR3 sequence reads: CASSLHDSGELFF. The CDR3, as DNA: TGTGCCAGCAGCTTACACGACTCCGGGGAGCTGTTTTTT.

V is TRBV19 and J is TRBJ2-7; 10 positions match TRBD1. The CDR3 is made up of 13 amino acids. The germline V gene encodes CDR1 LNHDA and CDR2 SQIVND (reference sequence). V was clipped by 8 bases and J by 3 bases; unmatched bases: 4. The CDR3 DNA follows: TGTGCCAGTTCCGGGACAGGGGTCTACGAGCAGTACTTC. Amino acids: CASSGTGVYEQYF.

The chain is built from TRBV29-1 and TRBJ1-3; possible D gene TRBD1, 5 bases. The CDR3 covers 15 residues. With 6 bases removed from V and 2 bases from J, the gap between germline ends came to 17 bases. The germline V gene has CDR1 SQVTM and CDR2 ANQGSEA. CDR3 loop: CSVHTTGAAGNTIYF. In DNA form, the CDR3 reads TGCAGCGTCCACACTACCGGGGCCGCTGGAAACACCATATATTTT. The whole variable domain, remainder taken from reference TRBV29-1 and TRBJ1-3, is SAVISQKPSRDICQRGTSLTIQCQVDSQVTMMFWYRQQPGQSLTLIATANQGSEATYESGFVIDKFPISRPNLTFSTLTVSNMSPEDSSIYLCSVHTTGAAGNTIYFGEGSWLTVV.

This sequence joins TRBV11-2 and TRBJ2-6; 7 bases are shared with TRBD1. The V and J ends lost 3 bases and 1 base, in that order; junction bases with no gene match: 9. Germline CDR1 and CDR2: SGHAT and FQNNGV. CDR3 length: 18 residues. The CDR3 nucleotides read TGTGCCAGCAGCTTTCTTCGGACAGGATTATCTGGGGCCAACGTCCTGACTTTC. Translating gives CASSFLRTGLSGANVLTF. Supplemented by reference TRBV11-2 and TRBJ2-6, the full variable domain reads EAGVAQSPRYKIIEKRQSVAFWCNPISGHATLYWYQQILGQGPKLLIQFQNNGVVDDSQLPKDRFSAERLKGVDSTLKIQPAKLEDSAVYLCASSFLRTGLSGANVLTFGAGSRLTVL.